This T cell receptor beta chain was sequenced for a study of T-cell reconstitution after alpha-beta-depleted transplantation in children. The library targeted TCRbeta and was prepared with unique molecular identifiers. Using its own MiXCR run on the PCR reads, TCRdb lists one record per CDR3 protein. The data contain roughly 220,000 distinct CDR3 sequences, 9% to 10% of them singletons. This clonotype appeared many times. The ends were cut back, 4 bases at V and 6 bases at J, with 14 bases in the middle. Germline loops: CDR1 LGHDT, CDR2 YNNKEL (reference sequence). This CDR3 comprises 14 residues. The sample in question was PBMCs from the stem cell graft donor, obtained from the stem cell graft. The V gene is TRBV3-1, the J gene TRBJ2-3; D is possibly TRBD1 (6 bases). This clonotype was obtained from a human donor who donated a stem cell graft to a child with SCID. CDR3 sequence: CASSPTGGGDTQYF. The CDR3 region has the DNA TGTGCCAGCAGCCCGACAGGCGGCGGGGATACGCAGTATTTT.